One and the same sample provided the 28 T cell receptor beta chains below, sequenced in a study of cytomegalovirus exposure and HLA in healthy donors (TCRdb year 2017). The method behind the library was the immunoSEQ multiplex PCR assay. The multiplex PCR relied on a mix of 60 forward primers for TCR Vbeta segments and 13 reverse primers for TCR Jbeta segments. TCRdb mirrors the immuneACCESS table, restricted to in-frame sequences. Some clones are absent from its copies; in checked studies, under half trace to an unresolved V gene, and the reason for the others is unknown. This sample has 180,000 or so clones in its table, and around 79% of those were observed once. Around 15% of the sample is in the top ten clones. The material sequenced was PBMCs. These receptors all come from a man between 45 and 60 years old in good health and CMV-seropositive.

As DNA, the CDR3 is TGTGCCAGCAGCTTAGTCAGGACTAGCGGGGGGGCCGGGTACAATGAGCAGTTCTTC. Protein sequence: CASSLVRTSGGAGYNEQFF. The rearrangement links TRBV7-9 to TRBJ2-1; 15 bases fit TRBD2. V lost 1 base and J lost 4; bases outside the gene matches: 8. Germline V gene data show CDR1 as SEHNR and CDR2 as FQNEAQ (reference sequence). This CDR3 is built from 19 residues. Full variable domain (rest looked up from reference TRBV7-9 and TRBJ2-1): DTGVSQNPRHKITKRGQNVTFRCDPISEHNRLYWYRQTLGQGPEFLTYFQNEAQLEKSRLLSDRFSAERPKGSFSTLEIQRTEQGDSAMYLCASSLVRTSGGAGYNEQFFGPGTRLTVL.

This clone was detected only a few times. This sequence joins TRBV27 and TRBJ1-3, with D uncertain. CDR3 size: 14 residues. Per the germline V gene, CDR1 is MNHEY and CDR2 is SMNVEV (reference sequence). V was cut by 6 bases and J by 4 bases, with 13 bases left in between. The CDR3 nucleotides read TGTGCCAGCAGACAGACCGGCCAGGGAAACACCATATATTTT. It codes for CASRQTGQGNTIYF.

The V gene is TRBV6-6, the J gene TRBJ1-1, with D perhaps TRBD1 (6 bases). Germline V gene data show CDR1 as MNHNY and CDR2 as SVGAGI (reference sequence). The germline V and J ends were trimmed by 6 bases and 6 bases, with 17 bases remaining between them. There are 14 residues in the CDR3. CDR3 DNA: TGTGCCAGCAGCATTACAGGGCCGGGCGCTGAAGCTTTCTTT. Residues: CASSITGPGAEAFF.

DNA of the CDR3: TGTGCCAGCAGTTCACCCGGGACTGGCGGGGGGCCGGGAGAGACCCAGTACTTC. It yields the protein CASSSPGTGGGPGETQYF. The J gene is TRBJ2-5, the V gene TRBV27, with 8 bases identical to TRBD2. The CDR3 covers 18 residues. Germline V gene sequence: CDR1 MNHEY, CDR2 SMNVEV (reference sequence). The V gene end was trimmed by 4 bases and the J gene end by 4 bases; junction bases not matched to a gene: 17.

The CDR3 DNA is TGTGCCAGCAAGTCCGTTCTAGTAGCGGGGGATAACACCGGGGAGCTGTTTTTT. It encodes CASKSVLVAGDNTGELFF. The V and J genes are TRBV5-8 and TRBJ2-2, with 9 bases lining up with TRBD2. The CDR3 length is 18 residues. Germline trimming cut 6 bases from V and 2 bases from J; bases unmatched to any gene: 14. Germline V lookup: CDR1 SGHTS, CDR2 YDEGEE.

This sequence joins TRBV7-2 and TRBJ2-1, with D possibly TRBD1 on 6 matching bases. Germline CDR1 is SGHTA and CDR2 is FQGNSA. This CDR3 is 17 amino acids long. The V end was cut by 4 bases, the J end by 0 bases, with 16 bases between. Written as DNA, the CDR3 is TGTGCCAGCAGCTGGGCGGCCGGACAGAGCTCCTACAATGAGCAGTTCTTC. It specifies CASSWAAGQSSYNEQFF.

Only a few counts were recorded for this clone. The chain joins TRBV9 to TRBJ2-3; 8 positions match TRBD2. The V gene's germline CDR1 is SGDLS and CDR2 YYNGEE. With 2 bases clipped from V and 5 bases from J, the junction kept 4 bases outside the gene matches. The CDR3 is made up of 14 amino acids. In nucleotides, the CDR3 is TGTGCCAGCAGCGTCGGGGGGGTGGGAGATACGCAGTATTTT. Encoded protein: CASSVGGVGDTQYF.

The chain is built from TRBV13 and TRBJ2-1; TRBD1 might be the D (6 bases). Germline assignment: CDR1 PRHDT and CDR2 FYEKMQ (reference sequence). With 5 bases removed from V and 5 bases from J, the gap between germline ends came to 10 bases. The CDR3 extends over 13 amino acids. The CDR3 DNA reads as TGTGCCAGCAGCCCCAGGGACAACAATGAGCAGTTCTTC. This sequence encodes CASSPRDNNEQFF.

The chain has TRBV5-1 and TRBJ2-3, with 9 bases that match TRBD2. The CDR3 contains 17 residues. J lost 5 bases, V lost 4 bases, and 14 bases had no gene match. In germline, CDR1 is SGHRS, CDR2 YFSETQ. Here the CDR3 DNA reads TGCGCCAGCAGCAGGGATTATAGCGGGGGCGACGGAGATACGCAGTATTTT. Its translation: CASSRDYSGGDGDTQYF. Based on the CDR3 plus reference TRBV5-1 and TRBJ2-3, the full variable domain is KAGVTQTPRYLIKTRGQQVTLSCSPISGHRSVSWYQQTPGQGLQFLFEYFSETQRNKGNFPGRFSGRQFSNSRSEMNVSTLELGDSALYLCASSRDYSGGDGDTQYFGPGTRLTVL.

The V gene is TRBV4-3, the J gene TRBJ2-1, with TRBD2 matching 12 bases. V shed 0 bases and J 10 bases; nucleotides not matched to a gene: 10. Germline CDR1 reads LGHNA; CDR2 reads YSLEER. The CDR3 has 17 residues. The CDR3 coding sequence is TGCGCCAGCAGCCAAGATTCCGGACTAGCGGGGTCCCTAGAGCAGTTCTTC. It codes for CASSQDSGLAGSLEQFF.

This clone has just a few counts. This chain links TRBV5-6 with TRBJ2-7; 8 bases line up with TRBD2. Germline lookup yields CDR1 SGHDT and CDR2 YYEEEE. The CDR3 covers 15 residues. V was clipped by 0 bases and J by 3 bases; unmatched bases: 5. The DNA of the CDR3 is TGTGCCAGCAGCTTGGGGCGGGGGGCCTTCTACGAGCAGTACTTC. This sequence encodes CASSLGRGAFYEQYF.

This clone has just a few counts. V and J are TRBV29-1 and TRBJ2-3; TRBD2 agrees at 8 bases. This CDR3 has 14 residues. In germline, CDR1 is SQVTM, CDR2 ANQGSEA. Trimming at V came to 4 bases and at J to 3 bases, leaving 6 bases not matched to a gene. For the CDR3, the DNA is TGCAGCGTTGTAACGGGGGGGCGGACAGATACGCAGTATTTT. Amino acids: CSVVTGGRTDTQYF.

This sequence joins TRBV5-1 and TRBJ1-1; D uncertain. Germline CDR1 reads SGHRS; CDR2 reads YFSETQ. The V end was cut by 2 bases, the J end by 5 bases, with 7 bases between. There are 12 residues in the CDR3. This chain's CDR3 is CASSFDGTEAFF. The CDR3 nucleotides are TGCGCCAGCAGCTTTGACGGGACTGAAGCTTTCTTT. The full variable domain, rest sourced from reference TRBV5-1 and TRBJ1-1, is KAGVTQTPRYLIKTRGQQVTLSCSPISGHRSVSWYQQTPGQGLQFLFEYFSETQRNKGNFPGRFSGRQFSNSRSEMNVSTLELGDSALYLCASSFDGTEAFFGQGTRLTVV.

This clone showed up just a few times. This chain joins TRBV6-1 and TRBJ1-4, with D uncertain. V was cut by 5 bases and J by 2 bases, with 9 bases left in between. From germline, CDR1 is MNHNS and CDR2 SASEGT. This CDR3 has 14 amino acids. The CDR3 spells CASSPLSTNEKLFF. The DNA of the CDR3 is TGTGCCAGCAGTCCCCTTTCGACTAATGAAAAACTGTTTTTT.

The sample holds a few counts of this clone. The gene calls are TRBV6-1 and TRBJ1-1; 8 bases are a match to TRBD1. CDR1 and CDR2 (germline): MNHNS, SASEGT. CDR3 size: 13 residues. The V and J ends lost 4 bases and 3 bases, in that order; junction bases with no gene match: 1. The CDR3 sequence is CASSVQGDTEAFF. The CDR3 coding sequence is TGTGCCAGCAGTGTACAGGGGGACACTGAAGCTTTCTTT.

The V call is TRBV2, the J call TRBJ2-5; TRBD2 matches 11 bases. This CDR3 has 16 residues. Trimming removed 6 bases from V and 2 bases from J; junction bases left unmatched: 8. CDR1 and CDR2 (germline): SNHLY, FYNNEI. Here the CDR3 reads CASRDSGGAPQETQYF. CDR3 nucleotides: TGTGCCAGCAGAGATAGCGGGGGGGCCCCACAAGAGACCCAGTACTTC. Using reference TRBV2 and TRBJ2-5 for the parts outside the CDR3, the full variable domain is EPEVTQTPSHQVTQMGQEVILRCVPISNHLYFYWYRQILGQKVEFLVSFYNNEISEKSEIFDDQFSVERPDGSNFTLKIRSTKLEDSAMYFCASRDSGGAPQETQYFGPGTRLLVL.

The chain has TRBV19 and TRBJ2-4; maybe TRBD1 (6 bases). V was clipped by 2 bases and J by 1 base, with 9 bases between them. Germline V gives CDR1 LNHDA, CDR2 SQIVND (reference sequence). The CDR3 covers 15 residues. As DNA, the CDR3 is TGTGCCAGTAGTATAACGCAGGGGGCCAAAAACATTCAGTACTTC. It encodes CASSITQGAKNIQYF.

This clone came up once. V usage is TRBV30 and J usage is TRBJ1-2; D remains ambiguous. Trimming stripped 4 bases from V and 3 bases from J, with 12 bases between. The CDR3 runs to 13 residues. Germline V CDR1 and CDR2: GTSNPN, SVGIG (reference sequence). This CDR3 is CAWTEVLYYGYTF. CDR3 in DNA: TGTGCCTGGACGGAGGTCTTATACTATGGCTACACCTTC.

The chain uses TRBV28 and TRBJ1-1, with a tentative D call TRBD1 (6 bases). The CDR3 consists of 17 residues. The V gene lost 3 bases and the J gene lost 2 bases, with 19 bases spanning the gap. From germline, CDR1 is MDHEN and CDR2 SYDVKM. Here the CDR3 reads CASSFVGPGGFNTEAFF. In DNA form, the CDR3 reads TGTGCCAGCAGTTTCGTGGGACCTGGGGGCTTTAACACTGAAGCTTTCTTT. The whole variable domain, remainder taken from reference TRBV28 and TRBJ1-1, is DVKVTQSSRYLVKRTGEKVFLECVQDMDHENMFWYRQDPGLGLRLIYFSYDVKMKEKGDIPEGYSVSREKKERFSLILESASTNQTSMYLCASSFVGPGGFNTEAFFGQGTRLTVV.

CDR3 in amino acids: CASSQDPGSPDTQYF. CDR3 nucleotides: TGCGCCAGCAGCCAAGATCCCGGGAGCCCAGATACGCAGTATTTT. J is TRBJ2-3 and V is TRBV4-1, with a tentative D call TRBD2 (6 bases). V shed 0 bases and J shed 4 bases, with 11 bases lying between them. The CDR3 has 15 amino acids. Germline values: CDR1 MGHRA, CDR2 YSYEKL.

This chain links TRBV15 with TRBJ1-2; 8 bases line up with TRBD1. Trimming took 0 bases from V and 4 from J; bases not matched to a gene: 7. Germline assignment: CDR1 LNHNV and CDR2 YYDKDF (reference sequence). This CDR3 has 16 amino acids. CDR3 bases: TGTGCCACCAGCAGAGAGTGGGGGACAGGCTCCTATGGCTACACCTTC. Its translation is CATSREWGTGSYGYTF.

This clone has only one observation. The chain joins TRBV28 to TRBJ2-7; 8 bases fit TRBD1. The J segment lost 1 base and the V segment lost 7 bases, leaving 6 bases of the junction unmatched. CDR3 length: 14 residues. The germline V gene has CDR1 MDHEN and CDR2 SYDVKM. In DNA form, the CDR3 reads TGTGCCAGCATGACAGGGGTCCAGTCCTACGAGCAGTACTTC. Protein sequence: CASMTGVQSYEQYF.

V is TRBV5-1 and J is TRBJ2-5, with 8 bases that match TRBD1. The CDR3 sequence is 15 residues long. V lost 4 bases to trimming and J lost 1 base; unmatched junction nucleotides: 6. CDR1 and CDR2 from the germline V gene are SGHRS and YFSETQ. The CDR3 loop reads CASSQRGQAQETQYF. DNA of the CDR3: TGCGCCAGCAGCCAACGGGGACAGGCCCAAGAGACCCAGTACTTC. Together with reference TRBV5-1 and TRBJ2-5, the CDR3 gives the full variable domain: KAGVTQTPRYLIKTRGQQVTLSCSPISGHRSVSWYQQTPGQGLQFLFEYFSETQRNKGNFPGRFSGRQFSNSRSEMNVSTLELGDSALYLCASSQRGQAQETQYFGPGTRLLVL.

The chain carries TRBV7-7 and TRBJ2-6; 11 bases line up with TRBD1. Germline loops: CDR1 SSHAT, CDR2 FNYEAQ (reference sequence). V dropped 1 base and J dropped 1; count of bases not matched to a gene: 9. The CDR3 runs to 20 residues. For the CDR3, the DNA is TGTGCCAGCAGCTTAGAGTTCTTCGGACAGGGGGCGTCTGGGGCCAACGTCCTGACTTTC. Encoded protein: CASSLEFFGQGASGANVLTF.

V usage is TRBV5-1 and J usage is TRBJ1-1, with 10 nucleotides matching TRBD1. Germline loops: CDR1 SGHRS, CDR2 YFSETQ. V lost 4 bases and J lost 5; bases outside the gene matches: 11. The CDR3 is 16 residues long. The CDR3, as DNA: TGCGCCAGCAGCCCAGGGACAGGGGAGGTGAGGACTGAAGCTTTCTTT. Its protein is CASSPGTGEVRTEAFF.

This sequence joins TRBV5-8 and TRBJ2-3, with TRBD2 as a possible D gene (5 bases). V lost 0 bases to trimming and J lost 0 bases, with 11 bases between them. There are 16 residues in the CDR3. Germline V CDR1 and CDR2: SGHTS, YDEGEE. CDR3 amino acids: CASSLGSGSSTDTQYF. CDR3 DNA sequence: TGTGCCAGCAGCTTGGGGTCGGGGTCTAGCACAGATACGCAGTATTTT.

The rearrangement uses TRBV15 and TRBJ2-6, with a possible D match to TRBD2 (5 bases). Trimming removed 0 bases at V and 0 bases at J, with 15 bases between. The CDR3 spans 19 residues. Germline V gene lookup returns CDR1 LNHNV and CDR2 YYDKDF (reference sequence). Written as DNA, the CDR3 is TGTGCCACCAGCAGAGATCGTACGGGCGGAGGCTCTGGGGCCAACGTCCTGACTTTC. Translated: CATSRDRTGGGSGANVLTF.

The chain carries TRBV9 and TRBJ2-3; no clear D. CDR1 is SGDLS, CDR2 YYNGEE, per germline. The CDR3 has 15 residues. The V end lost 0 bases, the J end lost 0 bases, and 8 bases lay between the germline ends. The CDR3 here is CASSVAILSTDTQYF. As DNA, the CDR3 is TGTGCCAGCAGCGTAGCGATACTTAGCACAGATACGCAGTATTTT.